These 22 T cell receptor beta chains were all obtained from the same sample, sequenced in a study of intratumoral heterogeneity in liver cancer. The repertoire was sequenced with immunoSEQ multiplex PCR; TCRdb's copy has only in-frame clones and lacks some. This sample carries 20,000 to 25,000 clones, approximately 70% of them seen once, and the ten largest clones take approximately 17%. The source was tumor-adjacent normal tissue, collected before any cancer treatment. These receptors came from a woman aged 70-85 years with hepatocellular carcinoma.

This sequence joins TRBV3-1 (or the pseudogene TRBV3-2) and TRBJ1-2; the D gene is possibly TRBD1 (5 bases). Germline V lookup: CDR1 LGHDT, CDR2 YNNKEL (reference sequence). V lost 1 base and J lost 4, with 10 bases in between. The CDR3 runs 14 residues. This CDR3 is CASSQGGAPYGYTF. DNA for the CDR3: TGTGCCAGCAGCCAAGGAGGGGCTCCCTATGGCTACACCTTC.

The chain joins TRBV6-5 to TRBJ2-7; D may match TRBD1 or TRBD2 (5 bases each). CDR1 and CDR2 from the germline V gene are MNHEY and SVGAGI. V shed 6 bases and J shed 1 base, with 10 bases lying between them. The CDR3 is 13 amino acids. The CDR3 protein is CASRGDGSYEQYF. CDR3 coding DNA: TGTGCCAGCAGGGGGGACGGTTCCTACGAGCAGTACTTC.

On this clone: Other DNA sequences in the sample encode the same CDR3. The V and J genes are TRBV11-3 and TRBJ2-5; possibly TRBD1 or TRBD2 for D (5 bases each). Germline-derived CDR1 and CDR2 are SGHNT and YENEEA. The CDR3 is 14 residues long. V dropped 1 base and J dropped 0 bases, with 6 bases sitting between them. CDR3 protein: CASSLGGNQETQYF. In nucleotides, the CDR3 is TGTGCCAGCAGCTTAGGGGGGAACCAAGAGACCCAGTACTTC.

The chain carries TRBV28 and TRBJ2-2, with a possible D match to TRBD2 (6 bases). This CDR3 comprises 14 residues. The V gene lost 6 bases and the J gene lost 4 bases, with 12 bases spanning the gap. Germline values: CDR1 MDHEN, CDR2 SYDVKM. In DNA, the CDR3 is TGTGCCAGCAGCCTTTCCGGGAGCACCGGGGAGCTGTTTTTT. The encoded protein is CASSLSGSTGELFF.

This chain connects TRBV14 to TRBJ1-1, with no clear D. V lost 2 bases and J 8 bases, leaving 18 bases between the germline ends. The CDR3 is made up of 15 amino acids. The germline V gene encodes CDR1 SGHDN and CDR2 FVKESK. As DNA, the CDR3 is TGTGCCAGCAGCCAACTCGGCCGAGTTGGGATCGAAGCTTTCTTT. Amino acids: CASSQLGRVGIEAFF.

Relative to its sample, this clone is large. The chain links TRBV7-2 to TRBJ2-3; 7 positions match TRBD2. This CDR3 contains 15 residues. Germline lookup yields CDR1 SGHTA and CDR2 FQGNSA. After removal of 3 bases from V and 1 base from J, the junction contained 4 bases not matched to a gene. For the CDR3, the DNA is TGTGCCAGCAGCTTTGATGCGGGAGGCACAGATACGCAGTATTTT. Translated, it gives CASSFDAGGTDTQYF.

This sequence joins TRBV6-1 and TRBJ1-5, with TRBD1 identical over 8 bases. The germline V gene has CDR1 MNHNS and CDR2 SASEGT. CDR3 length: 17 residues. V was pared by 4 bases and J by 5 bases, with 13 bases of the junction left unmatched. The CDR3 nucleotides read TGTGCCAGCAGTGTTGTAGCGGGACAGGCACCCGATCAGCCCCAGCATTTT. Its protein product is CASSVVAGQAPDQPQHF.

The chain has TRBV28 and TRBJ2-7; TRBD1 aligns across 10 bases. Germline lookup yields CDR1 MDHEN and CDR2 SYDVKM. V lost 6 bases and J lost 0; bases outside the gene matches: 5. The CDR3 has 15 residues. The CDR3, as DNA: TGTGCCAGCAGCACCGACAGGGGGCACTCCTACGAGCAGTACTTC. Translated: CASSTDRGHSYEQYF.

The rearrangement links TRBV5-1 to TRBJ2-5, with 15 bases matching TRBD2. V dropped 3 bases and J dropped 3; count of bases not matched to a gene: 6. CDR3 length: 17 residues. Per the germline V gene, CDR1 is SGHRS and CDR2 is YFSETQ. The CDR3 nucleotides are TGCGCCAGCAGCTCGGGACTAGCGGGAGGAGGTGAAGAGACCCAGTACTTC. Translation: CASSSGLAGGGEETQYF.

The gene calls are TRBV6-5 and TRBJ2-1; D is perhaps TRBD2 (5 bases). Germline lookup yields CDR1 MNHEY and CDR2 SVGAGI. The V end was cut by 0 bases, the J end by 9 bases, with 15 bases between. The CDR3 runs to 15 residues. The CDR3 here is CASSYSRSGGSEQFF. The CDR3 nucleotides are TGTGCCAGCAGTTACTCGAGATCCGGAGGTAGTGAGCAGTTCTTC.

This sequence joins TRBV5-6 and TRBJ2-3, with 9 bases lining up with TRBD2. Unmatched junction bases numbered 3, after V lost 4 bases and J lost 0 bases. CDR3 length: 15 amino acids. Germline CDR1 reads SGHDT; CDR2 reads YYEEEE. The CDR3 here is CASSRLAVSTDTQYF. CDR3 DNA sequence: TGTGCCAGCAGCCGACTAGCGGTTAGCACAGATACGCAGTATTTT.

The chain uses TRBV30 and TRBJ2-5; possible D gene TRBD2, 5 bases. Germline V CDR1 and CDR2: GTSNPN, SVGIG (reference sequence). The CDR3 covers 14 residues. V lost 2 bases and J 5 bases, leaving 15 bases between the germline ends. The CDR3 DNA reads as TGTGCCTGGAGTCCACTAGTTCGCGGGGAGACCCAGTACTTC. As protein: CAWSPLVRGETQYF.

The chain carries TRBV3-1 (or the pseudogene TRBV3-2) and TRBJ2-2; 8 nucleotides line up with TRBD1. Germline lookup yields CDR1 LGHDT and CDR2 YNNKEL (reference sequence). V was pared by 6 bases and J by 1 base, with 1 base of the junction left unmatched. The CDR3 consists of 14 residues. The CDR3 DNA reads as TGTGCCAGCAGGGGGACAGGGAACACCGGGGAGCTGTTTTTT. Amino acids: CASRGTGNTGELFF.

The V gene is TRBV4-1, the J gene TRBJ2-2; TRBD2 aligns across 7 bases. The ends lost 0 bases at V and 3 bases at J; junction bases unmatched: 7. Germline assignment: CDR1 MGHRA and CDR2 YSYEKL. This CDR3 has 17 residues. The CDR3 here is CASSQDVGGGYTGELFF. The DNA of the CDR3 is TGCGCCAGCAGCCAAGATGTGGGGGGAGGGTACACCGGGGAGCTGTTTTTT.

The chain recombines TRBV5-1 with TRBJ2-7; a possible D gene is TRBD2 (6 bases). Germline CDR1 reads SGHRS; CDR2 reads YFSETQ. V was shortened by 0 bases and J by 4 bases, with 17 bases between the two germline ends. There are 16 residues in the CDR3. The CDR3 loop is CASSLDLGTHPYEQYF. The CDR3 DNA reads as TGCGCCAGCAGCTTGGATTTAGGGACTCATCCGTACGAGCAGTACTTC. Based on the CDR3 plus reference TRBV5-1 and TRBJ2-7, the full variable domain is KAGVTQTPRYLIKTRGQQVTLSCSPISGHRSVSWYQQTPGQGLQFLFEYFSETQRNKGNFPGRFSGRQFSNSRSEMNVSTLELGDSALYLCASSLDLGTHPYEQYFGPGTRLTVT.

By share, this clone counts as medium-sized. The chain links TRBV7-3 to TRBJ2-3, with D possibly being TRBD2 (6 bases). Germline lookup yields CDR1 SGHTA and CDR2 FQGTGA. V lost 4 bases to trimming and J lost 6 bases, with 17 bases between them. The CDR3 totals 15 residues. The CDR3: CASSSLSGRLDTQYF. CDR3 nucleotides: TGTGCCAGCAGCTCCCTTAGCGGTCGTTTGGATACGCAGTATTTT.

J is TRBJ2-1 and V is TRBV2; TRBD1 might be the D (6 bases). V was shortened by 4 bases and J by 6 bases, with 13 bases between the two germline ends. CDR1 is SNHLY and CDR2 is FYNNEI in the germline V gene. This CDR3 is 14 amino acids long. This CDR3 reads CASSAQGPLNEQFF. Written as DNA, the CDR3 is TGTGCCAGCAGTGCACAGGGTCCTCTCAATGAGCAGTTCTTC. Full variable domain (remainder filled in from reference TRBV2 and TRBJ2-1): EPEVTQTPSHQVTQMGQEVILRCVPISNHLYFYWYRQILGQKVEFLVSFYNNEISEKSEIFDDQFSVERPDGSNFTLKIRSTKLEDSAMYFCASSAQGPLNEQFFGPGTRLTVL.

This clone rates as medium-sized (0.01 to 0.1%). The rearrangement joins TRBV12-3 or TRBV12-4 to TRBJ1-1, with D perhaps matching TRBD1 (5 bases). CDR3 size: 13 residues. The V and J ends lost 0 bases and 8 bases respectively, with 10 bases between them. CDR3 DNA sequence: TGTGCCAGCAGTTTAGCGCGGGAGGGGGAAGCTTTCTTT. Amino acid sequence: CASSLAREGEAFF.

The chain has TRBV7-3 and TRBJ2-1, with 7 bases aligning to TRBD1. Per the germline V gene, CDR1 is SGHTA and CDR2 is FQGTGA. Trimming took 1 base from V and 5 from J; bases not matched to a gene: 5. This CDR3 has 15 residues. This CDR3 is CASSLKTGRNNEQFF. The DNA for the CDR3 is TGTGCCAGCAGCTTAAAGACAGGGAGAAACAATGAGCAGTTCTTC. Looking up the rest from reference TRBV7-3 and TRBJ2-1 gives the full variable domain: GAGVSQTPSNKVTEKGKYVELRCDPISGHTALYWYRQSLGQGPEFLIYFQGTGAADDSGLPNDRFFAVRPEGSVSTLKIQRTERGDSAVYLCASSLKTGRNNEQFFGPGTRLTVL.

The rearrangement joins TRBV2 to TRBJ2-3, with no clear D. The CDR3 extends over 13 amino acids. CDR1 is SNHLY, CDR2 FYNNEI, per germline. The V end was cut by 8 bases, the J end by 1 base, with 10 bases between. CDR3 protein: CASLVSGTDTQYF. The CDR3 region has the DNA TGTGCCAGCCTGGTTTCTGGCACAGATACGCAGTATTTT.

The chain recombines TRBV13 with TRBJ2-2; TRBD1 or TRBD2 may be the D gene (5 bases each). V was cut by 5 bases and J by 2 bases, with 12 bases left in between. Germline V gives CDR1 PRHDT, CDR2 FYEKMQ (reference sequence). The CDR3 is 15 residues long. The CDR3 coding sequence is TGTGCCAGCAGCCCCGGGACGGTAAACACCGGGGAGCTGTTTTTT. Translating it yields CASSPGTVNTGELFF.

The rearrangement joins TRBV18 to TRBJ2-1, with 12 bases lining up with TRBD2. Trimming took 4 bases from V and 3 from J; bases not matched to a gene: 10. Germline assignment: CDR1 KGHSH and CDR2 LQKENI. The CDR3 length is 18 residues. The CDR3 DNA reads as TGTGCCAGCTCACAGGAGACTAGCGGGAGTTGGGGCTACAATGAGCAGTTCTTC. It encodes CASSQETSGSWGYNEQFF.